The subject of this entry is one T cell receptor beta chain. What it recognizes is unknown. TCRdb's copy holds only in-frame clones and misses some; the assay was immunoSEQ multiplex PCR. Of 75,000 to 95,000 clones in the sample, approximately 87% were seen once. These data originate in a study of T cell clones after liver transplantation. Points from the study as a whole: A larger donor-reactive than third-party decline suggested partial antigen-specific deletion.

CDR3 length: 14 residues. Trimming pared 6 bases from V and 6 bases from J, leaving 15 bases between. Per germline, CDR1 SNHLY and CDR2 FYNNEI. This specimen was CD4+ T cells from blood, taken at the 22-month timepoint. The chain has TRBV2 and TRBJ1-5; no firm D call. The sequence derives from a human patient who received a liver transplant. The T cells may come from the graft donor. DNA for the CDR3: TGTGCCAGCAGCTGGGAGGGCGCCGGTCAGCCCCAGCATTTT. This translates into CASSWEGAGQPQHF.